Presented here are 32 T cell receptor beta chains from one specimen sequenced in a study of cytomegalovirus exposure and HLA in healthy donors. This PCR relied on a set of 60 Vbeta primers and 13 Jbeta primers. Only in-frame clones appear in the TCRdb table, and some are missing; sequencing was by immunoSEQ multiplex PCR. Of around 160,000 clones in the sample, 80% were seen once. Sequenced input: PBMCs. The source is a man younger than 35 in good health and CMV-seropositive.

The V gene is TRBV27, the J gene TRBJ1-1; TRBD1 might be the D (5 bases). V gave up 6 bases and J gave up 1 base, with 12 bases separating them. This CDR3 has 14 residues. Germline CDR1 reads MNHEY; CDR2 reads SMNVEV (reference sequence). The CDR3 is CASRGVTANTEAFF. CDR3 bases: TGTGCCAGCAGAGGGGTTACAGCGAACACTGAAGCTTTCTTT.

This clone showed up just a few times. V and J are TRBV7-6 and TRBJ2-3; D not certain. The CDR3 has 13 amino acids. Germline V CDR1 and CDR2: SGHVS, FNYEAQ. V was trimmed by 2 bases and J by 6 bases, leaving 9 bases between them. The chain's CDR3 is CASSLIIADTQYF. The CDR3 bases are TGTGCCAGCAGCTTAATCATTGCGGATACGCAGTATTTT.

The rearrangement uses TRBV27 and TRBJ2-7; tentatively, D is TRBD1 (5 bases). The CDR3 totals 15 residues. The germline V gene has CDR1 MNHEY and CDR2 SMNVEV (reference sequence). Trimming cost V 4 bases and J 5 bases, with 18 bases left between them. The CDR3 DNA reads TGTGCCAGCAGTTCCCTTGGGGCTAGGGTCCACGAGCAGTACTTC. Translation gives CASSSLGARVHEQYF.

The chain couples TRBV6-1 to TRBJ2-1; D call uncertain. Germline CDR1 is MNHNS and CDR2 is SASEGT. This CDR3 has 14 residues. V lost 4 bases, J lost 4 bases, and 11 bases lay in between. The CDR3 DNA reads as TGTGCCAGCAGTGTAACTATTGGTTACAATGAGCAGTTCTTC. This sequence encodes CASSVTIGYNEQFF.

The rearrangement joins TRBV7-2 to TRBJ2-5; possibly TRBD2 for D (5 bases). V lost 5 bases, J lost 9 bases, and 13 bases lay in between. There are 12 residues in the CDR3. CDR1 is SGHTA and CDR2 is FQGNSA in the germline V gene. CDR3 bases: TGTGCCAGCAGCCCCCCGAACGGGGCCCAGTACTTC. Protein: CASSPPNGAQYF.

The chain recombines TRBV6-1 with TRBJ1-1; perhaps TRBD1 as D (5 bases). Trimming took off 4 bases at V and 0 bases at J, with 18 bases between the two ends. The CDR3 covers 17 residues. Germline V gene sequence: CDR1 MNHNS, CDR2 SASEGT. CDR3 sequence reads: CASSGRDVKIMNTEAFF. The CDR3 DNA is TGTGCCAGCAGTGGGAGGGACGTTAAAATCATGAACACTGAAGCTTTCTTT.

This clone was picked up one time. V and J are TRBV5-1 and TRBJ1-4, with D uncertain. Germline-derived CDR1 and CDR2 are SGHRS and YFSETQ. V shed 4 bases and J shed 2 bases, with 9 bases lying between them. This CDR3 region has 14 residues. In DNA, the CDR3 is TGCGCCAGCAGCCCGGGTGGGACTAATGAAAAACTGTTTTTT. As protein: CASSPGGTNEKLFF. The variable domain in full, with the rest retrieved from reference TRBV5-1 and TRBJ1-4, is KAGVTQTPRYLIKTRGQQVTLSCSPISGHRSVSWYQQTPGQGLQFLFEYFSETQRNKGNFPGRFSGRQFSNSRSEMNVSTLELGDSALYLCASSPGGTNEKLFFGSGTQLSVL.

The V and J genes are TRBV6-1 and TRBJ2-7, with TRBD2 identical over 7 bases. Per germline, CDR1 MNHNS and CDR2 SASEGT. This CDR3 spans 13 amino acids. Losses at the gene ends were 0 bases for V and 7 bases for J; bases not matched to a gene: 3. This CDR3 is CASSEARRGEQYF. CDR3 nucleotides: TGTGCCAGCAGTGAAGCACGGCGGGGGGAGCAGTACTTC.

J is TRBJ2-1 and V is TRBV4-1; D is perhaps TRBD1 (6 bases). V lost 2 bases, J lost 0 bases, and 11 bases lay in between. This CDR3 contains 16 residues. In germline, CDR1 is MGHRA, CDR2 YSYEKL. The CDR3 nucleotides read TGCGCCAGCAGCCAAACCGACAGGAGCTCCTACAATGAGCAGTTCTTC. It specifies CASSQTDRSSYNEQFF.

The rearrangement links TRBV5-1 to TRBJ2-1, with D perhaps matching TRBD2 (5 bases). The germline V gene encodes CDR1 SGHRS and CDR2 YFSETQ. CDR3 length: 14 residues. V was pared by 4 bases and J by 9 bases, with 17 bases between. The CDR3: CASSGDAVSGEQFF. For the CDR3, the DNA is TGCGCCAGCAGCGGGGATGCAGTCAGCGGTGAGCAGTTCTTC.

The rearrangement links TRBV5-6 to TRBJ1-1; 7 nucleotides align to TRBD1. Germline CDR1 reads SGHDT; CDR2 reads YYEEEE. The CDR3 runs to 16 residues. The V segment lost 1 base and the J segment 0 bases; nucleotides outside the gene matches: 6. The CDR3 bases are TGTGCCAGCAGCTTGATCCCAGGGGGGATGAACACTGAAGCTTTCTTT. It yields the protein CASSLIPGGMNTEAFF.

The genes are TRBV28 and TRBJ2-2, with 7 bases matching TRBD2. The CDR3 extends over 15 amino acids. Trimming took 3 bases from V and 6 from J; bases not matched to a gene: 7. Germline V gene lookup returns CDR1 MDHEN and CDR2 SYDVKM. CDR3 protein: CASSFWVGGAGELFF. CDR3 sequence (DNA): TGTGCCAGCAGTTTTTGGGTGGGGGGGGCCGGGGAGCTGTTTTTT.

This clone was seen only once. The rearrangement joins TRBV7-2 to TRBJ2-3; D not certain. CDR1 and CDR2 (germline): SGHTA, FQGNSA. The CDR3 is made up of 14 amino acids. Trimming took off 2 bases at V and 6 bases at J, with 12 bases between the two ends. The CDR3 loop is CASSLPPAQDTQYF. The CDR3 DNA reads TGTGCCAGCAGCTTACCCCCGGCACAGGATACGCAGTATTTT.

The chain joins TRBV11-2 to TRBJ1-3; D remains ambiguous. CDR1 and CDR2 (germline): SGHAT, FQNNGV. The V gene lost 2 bases and the J gene lost 10 bases, with 15 bases spanning the gap. The CDR3 runs 14 residues. The CDR3 coding sequence is TGTGCCAGCAGCTTATTCTCCGCGTCTGAGACCATATATTTT. This encodes CASSLFSASETIYF.

V usage is TRBV28 and J usage is TRBJ2-5, with a possible D match to TRBD1 (5 bases). Germline CDR1 and CDR2: MDHEN and SYDVKM. The CDR3 totals 14 residues. The ends were cut back, 5 bases at V and 5 bases at J, with 15 bases in the middle. CDR3 amino acids: CASSPDTKGETQYF. CDR3 DNA sequence: TGTGCCAGCAGTCCGGACACAAAGGGGGAGACCCAGTACTTC. Variable domain in full (rest from reference TRBV28 and TRBJ2-5): DVKVTQSSRYLVKRTGEKVFLECVQDMDHENMFWYRQDPGLGLRLIYFSYDVKMKEKGDIPEGYSVSREKKERFSLILESASTNQTSMYLCASSPDTKGETQYFGPGTRLLVL.

As concerns this clone: The conserved phenylalanine or tryptophan normally closing the CDR3 is absent here, so this likely arose from a read error. CDR3 sequence (DNA): TGCGCCAGCGCCTTGGGCTCCAACTATGGCTACACCCTC. It is translated as CASALGSNYGYTL. The J gene is TRBJ1-2, the V gene TRBV5-1; no definite D call. Germline V lookup: CDR1 SGHRS, CDR2 YFSETQ. Trimming cost V 7 bases and J 2 bases, with 12 bases left between them. There are 13 residues in the CDR3.

The chain uses TRBV4-1 and TRBJ2-2, with a possible D match to TRBD1 (5 bases). This CDR3 has 20 residues. The V end was cut by 1 base, the J end by 4 bases, with 25 bases between. Germline V lookup: CDR1 MGHRA, CDR2 YSYEKL. The CDR3 nucleotides read TGCGCCAGCAGCCAAGGTCTCTGGGTGGCGTCAGGGCGATTCACCGGGGAGCTGTTTTTT. It translates to CASSQGLWVASGRFTGELFF.

In its sample, this clone was seen once. CDR3 nucleotide sequence: TGTGCCAGCAGCTTTGGTGGGGGGAACCAAGAGACCCAGTACTTC. It is translated as CASSFGGGNQETQYF. This rearrangement joins TRBV7-3 to TRBJ2-5; TRBD2 might be the D (6 bases). V dropped 3 bases and J dropped 0 bases, with 11 bases sitting between them. This CDR3 comprises 15 residues. Germline CDR1 and CDR2: SGHTA and FQGTGA.

The chain joins TRBV28 to TRBJ2-1; TRBD2 aligns across 12 bases. Germline assignment: CDR1 MDHEN and CDR2 SYDVKM. The CDR3 runs 16 residues. Trimming removed 6 bases from V and 1 base from J; junction bases left unmatched: 4. CDR3 DNA sequence: TGTGCCAGCAGGAGGCTAGCGGGAGGGTCCTACAATGAGCAGTTCTTC. This translates into CASRRLAGGSYNEQFF.

The chain is built from TRBV4-3 and TRBJ2-5; possible D gene TRBD1, 6 bases. CDR3 size: 16 residues. V lost 0 bases to trimming and J lost 4 bases, with 15 bases between them. CDR1 LGHNA and CDR2 YSLEER come from the germline V gene. CDR3 region: CASSQEAGTRGETQYF. The CDR3 DNA is TGCGCCAGCAGCCAAGAGGCAGGGACCAGGGGAGAGACCCAGTACTTC.

The chain uses TRBV5-8 and TRBJ2-2; D is perhaps TRBD2 (5 bases). The V gene's germline CDR1 is SGHTS and CDR2 YDEGEE. V lost 0 bases to trimming and J lost 3 bases, with 9 bases between them. The CDR3 length is 15 residues. The CDR3 loop reads CASSLAGGDTGELFF. As DNA, the CDR3 is TGTGCCAGCAGCTTGGCCGGAGGCGACACCGGGGAGCTGTTTTTT.

The CDR3 spells CASKPGQELGYTF. In DNA form, the CDR3 reads TGTGCCTCCAAGCCGGGACAGGAGTTAGGCTACACCTTC. The chain couples TRBV5-4 to TRBJ1-2; 8 bases are shared with TRBD1. There are 13 residues in the CDR3. J was trimmed by 8 bases and V by 10 bases; bases with no gene match: 13. CDR1 SGHNT and CDR2 YYREEE come from the germline V gene (reference sequence).

The chain is built from TRBV19 and TRBJ1-1, with D possibly matching TRBD1 (5 bases). V was clipped by 1 base and J by 2 bases, with 8 bases between them. Germline assignment: CDR1 LNHDA and CDR2 SQIVND (reference sequence). The CDR3 has 14 amino acids. Written as DNA, the CDR3 is TGTGCCAGTAGTATAGGCGGGGCTAACACTGAAGCTTTCTTT. Protein: CASSIGGANTEAFF.

The rearrangement links TRBV2 to TRBJ1-1; no firm D call. This CDR3 has 13 residues. The V gene's germline CDR1 is SNHLY and CDR2 FYNNEI. V was cut by 0 bases and J by 3 bases, with 5 bases left in between. CDR3 nucleotide sequence: TGTGCCAGCAGTGAAGCTCCTTACACTGAAGCTTTCTTT. Amino acids: CASSEAPYTEAFF.

The rearrangement links TRBV5-1 to TRBJ1-1, with TRBD1 matching over 8 bases. V shed 2 bases, J shed 1 base, and the junction held 4 bases outside the gene matches. This CDR3 is built from 15 residues. Germline V gives CDR1 SGHRS, CDR2 YFSETQ. The CDR3 reads CASSLRTGPNTEAFF. The CDR3 DNA follows: TGCGCCAGCAGCTTAAGGACAGGGCCGAACACTGAAGCTTTCTTT.

This clone was detected a few times. The rearrangement joins TRBV11-2 to TRBJ2-3; D is undetermined. This CDR3 has 12 residues. V was shortened by 3 bases and J by 6 bases, with 7 bases between the two germline ends. Germline loops: CDR1 SGHAT, CDR2 FQNNGV. As DNA, the CDR3 is TGTGCCAGCAGCTTTCTAGAGGATACGCAGTATTTT. Amino acids: CASSFLEDTQYF.

This chain joins TRBV7-8 and TRBJ2-1; 7 bases match TRBD2. The J segment lost 4 bases and the V segment lost 3 bases, leaving 6 bases of the junction unmatched. The CDR3 length is 15 residues. Germline V lookup: CDR1 SGHVS, CDR2 FQNEAQ. DNA of the CDR3: TGTGCCAGCAGCTTTGGAGTGGGGGGGTACAATGAGCAGTTCTTC. This sequence encodes CASSFGVGGYNEQFF.

The genes are TRBV5-1 and TRBJ2-3, with TRBD2 matching over 7 bases. The CDR3 is 16 amino acids. The trim removed 5 bases at V and 2 bases at J, leaving 11 bases unmatched. CDR1 SGHRS and CDR2 YFSETQ come from the germline V gene. Here the CDR3 DNA reads TGCGCCAGCAGAATAGGACTAGTGGGGGTCACAGATACGCAGTATTTT. Its protein is CASRIGLVGVTDTQYF.

V is TRBV6-5 and J is TRBJ1-2; D possibly corresponds to TRBD1 (5 bases). The germline CDR1 and CDR2 sequences are MNHEY and SVGAGI. V was trimmed by 0 bases and J by 0 bases, leaving 5 bases between them. This CDR3 has 14 residues. The CDR3 sequence: CASSYSTANYGYTF. CDR3 DNA: TGTGCCAGCAGTTACTCGACAGCTAACTATGGCTACACCTTC.

The chain carries TRBV6-4 and TRBJ2-3; 11 bases are a match to TRBD2. The CDR3 is made up of 15 amino acids. V was clipped by 3 bases and J by 2 bases; unmatched bases: 1. From germline, CDR1 is MRHNA and CDR2 SNTAGT. Written as DNA, the CDR3 is TGTGCCAGCAGTGAACTAGCGGGAGACACAGATACGCAGTATTTT. It encodes CASSELAGDTDTQYF.

The chain couples TRBV4-3 to TRBJ2-1, with TRBD2 matching 7 bases. This CDR3 has 16 amino acids. Germline V gives CDR1 LGHNA, CDR2 YSLEER. V trimming: 2 bases; J trimming: 3 bases; junction bases outside the gene matches: 7. The CDR3 spells CASSQLSSGNYNEQFF. CDR3 DNA: TGCGCCAGCAGCCAACTTTCCAGCGGGAACTACAATGAGCAGTTCTTC.

This chain links TRBV7-3 with TRBJ2-1, with a weak D call TRBD1 (5 bases). This CDR3 comprises 15 residues. Germline assignment: CDR1 SGHTA and CDR2 FQGTGA. Trimming took off 2 bases at V and 4 bases at J, with 12 bases between the two ends. The CDR3 here is CASSLGRAGYNEQFF. In DNA form, the CDR3 reads TGTGCCAGCAGCTTAGGCAGAGCAGGGTACAATGAGCAGTTCTTC.